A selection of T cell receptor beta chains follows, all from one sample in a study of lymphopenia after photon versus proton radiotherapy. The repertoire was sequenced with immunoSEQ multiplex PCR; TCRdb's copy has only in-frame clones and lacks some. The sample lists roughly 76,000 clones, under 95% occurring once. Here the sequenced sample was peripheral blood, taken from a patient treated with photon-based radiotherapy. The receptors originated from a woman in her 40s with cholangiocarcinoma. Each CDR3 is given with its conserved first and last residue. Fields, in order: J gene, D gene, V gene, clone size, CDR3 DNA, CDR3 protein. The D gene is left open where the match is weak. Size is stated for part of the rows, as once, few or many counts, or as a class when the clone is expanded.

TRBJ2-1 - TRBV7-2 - TGTGCCAGCAGCTTAGCTCACAGCTCTCAGTTCTTC CASSLAHSSQFF
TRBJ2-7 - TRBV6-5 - TGTGCCACCGGTCTTCGGGAGAACGAGCAGTACTTC CATGLRENEQYF
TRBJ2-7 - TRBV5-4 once TGTGCCAGCAGCCCCCCCGGCTCCTACGAGCAGTACTTC CASSPPGSYEQYF
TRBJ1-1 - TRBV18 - TGTGCCAGCTCACCCAAGATGATGAACACTGAAGCTTTCTTT CASSPKMMNTEAFF
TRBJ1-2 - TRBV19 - TGTGCCAGTAGTATTGTTGAGAGGGGAAACTATGGCTACACCTTC CASSIVERGNYGYTF
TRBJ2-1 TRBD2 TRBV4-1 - TGCGCCAGCAGCCAAGATCTAATGGGACTAGCCGCAATCGGGGAGCAGTTCTTC CASSQDLMGLAAIGEQFF
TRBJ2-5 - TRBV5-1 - TGCGCCACCACCGTAGGAAGTGAAGAGACCCAGTACTTC CATTVGSEETQYF
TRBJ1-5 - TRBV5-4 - TGTGCCAGCAGCTTGGGGGGTACCGGCAATCAGCCCCAGCATTTT CASSLGGTGNQPQHF
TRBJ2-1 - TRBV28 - TGTGCCAGCAGTATGCCATCCTGGGAGCAGTTCTTC CASSMPSWEQFF
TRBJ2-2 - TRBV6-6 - TGTGCCAGCAGTTACTCGGTTGATGGGGAGCTGTTTTTT CASSYSVDGELFF
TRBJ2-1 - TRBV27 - TGTGCCAGCAGGTTTTTAGCGGCTCTTTCCAATGAGCAGTTCTTC CASRFLAALSNEQFF
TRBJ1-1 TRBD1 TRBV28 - TGTGCCAGCATGACAGGGCCTATGAACACTGAAGCTTTCTTT CASMTGPMNTEAFF
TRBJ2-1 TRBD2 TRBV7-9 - TGTGCCAGCAGCCCTCGGACTAGCGGGGGGGTATCCTACAATGAGCAGTTCTTC CASSPRTSGGVSYNEQFF
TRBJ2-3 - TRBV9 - TGTGCCAGCAGCCCAGACCCCCTCTTCACAGATACGCAGTATTTT CASSPDPLFTDTQYF
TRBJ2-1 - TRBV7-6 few TGTGCCAGCAGTTTTACGACTGGCCCCAGCAATGAGCAGTTCTTC CASSFTTGPSNEQFF
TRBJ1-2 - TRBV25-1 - TGTGCCAGCAGTGAAGCGGGGGTCGGCGGCTATACCTTC CASSEAGVGGYTF
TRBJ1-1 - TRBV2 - TGTGCCAGCAGGGAACAGGCTCCCACTGAAGCTTTCTTT CASREQAPTEAFF
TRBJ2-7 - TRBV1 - TGCACCAGCAGCCAACTAGACCGCAAGGGTCCACCTTACGAGCAGTACTTC CTSSQLDRKGPPYEQYF
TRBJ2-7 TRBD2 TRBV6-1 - TGTGCCAGCAGTGACGGACTAGCGGCAAGGGCGCAGTACTTC CASSDGLAARAQYF
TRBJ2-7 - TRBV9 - TGTGCCAGCAGCCCTGGACCGGACTACGAGCAGTACTTC CASSPGPDYEQYF
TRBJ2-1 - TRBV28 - TGTGCCAGCAGTTCCCCGCGGGGAAGCAATGAGCAGTTCTTC CASSSPRGSNEQFF
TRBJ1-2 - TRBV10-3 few TGTGCCATCAGTGACGGGGTTGGCTACACCTTC CAISDGVGYTF
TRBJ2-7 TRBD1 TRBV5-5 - TGTGCCAGCAGCTTGGGGGACAGGGCCTACGAGCAGTACTTC CASSLGDRAYEQYF
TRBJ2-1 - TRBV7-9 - TGTGCCAGCAGTCAAGCTTCGGCGTTCAATGAGCAGTTCTTC CASSQASAFNEQFF
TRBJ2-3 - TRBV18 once TGTGCCAGCTCCCCGGACAGAGTGACAGATACGCAGTATTTT CASSPDRVTDTQYF
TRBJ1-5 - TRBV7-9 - TGTGCCAGCAGCCCTATTGAACATCAGCCCCAGCATTTT CASSPIEHQPQHF
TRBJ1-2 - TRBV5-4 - TGTGCCAGCAGCTTGGGCAGGGAGGTTGGCTACACCTTC CASSLGREVGYTF
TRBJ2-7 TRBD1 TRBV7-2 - TGTGCCAGCAGCCTCCGGACAGGGAGCTCCTACGAGCAGTACTTC CASSLRTGSSYEQYF
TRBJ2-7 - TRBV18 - TGTGCCAGCTCACCACCGTTATCACCCTACGAGCAGTACTTC CASSPPLSPYEQYF
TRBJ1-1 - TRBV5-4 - TGTGCCAGCAGCTTTGGGGGATCGACCAAAGCCAGGGGCTGGACTGAAGCTTTCTTT CASSFGGSTKARGWTEAFF
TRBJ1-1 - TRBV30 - TGTGCCTGGAGTGTTTCCAGAAACACTGAAGCTTTCTTT CAWSVSRNTEAFF
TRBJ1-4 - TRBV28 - TGTGCCAGCAGGGTACAGGGAAAAGATGAAAAACTGTTTTTT CASRVQGKDEKLFF
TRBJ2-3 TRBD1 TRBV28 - TGTGCCAGCAGCGTTACCGGGACAGCCCCAGGGGGTACGCAGTATTTT CASSVTGTAPGGTQYF
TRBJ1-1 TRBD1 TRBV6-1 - TGTGCCAGCAGTGAAGGCAGGGGGCGCCACACTGAAGCTTTCTTT CASSEGRGRHTEAFF
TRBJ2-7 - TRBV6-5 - TGTGCCAGCAGTATAGCGAATAGACTTTACGAGCAGTACTTC CASSIANRLYEQYF
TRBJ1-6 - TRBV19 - TGTGCCAGTAGTATCGCCGGACAGACGAATTCACCCCTCCACTTT CASSIAGQTNSPLHF
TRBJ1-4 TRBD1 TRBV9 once TGTGCCAGCAGCCCGAGACAGGGGGCCGGAACTAATGAAAAACTGTTTTTT CASSPRQGAGTNEKLFF